The rows below give T cell receptor beta chains drawn from one sample of a study of brain T cells in children with intractable seizures. The method was immunoSEQ multiplex PCR; TCRdb's version includes in-frame clones alone and lacks a portion of them. The table records a few hundred thousand clones, over 90% of them present only once. Source: peripheral blood, taken 5 to 6 months after surgery. All receptors come from a boy under two years old with tuberous sclerosis and intractable seizures. CDR3s include the opening cysteine and the closing phenylalanine or tryptophan. The order of the fields is V gene, D gene, clone size, J gene, CDR3 protein, CDR3 DNA. A D gene is named only where the DNA matches it firmly. Some rows mark clone size as missing; the rest say once, few, many or name a class of expanded clone.

v_gene: TRBV4-2
d_gene: NA
abundance: NA
j_gene: TRBJ1-6
CDR3aa: CASSQGRADNSPLHF
CDR3nt: TGTGCCAGCAGCCAAGGGAGGGCAGATAATTCACCCCTCCACTTT

v_gene: TRBV3-1/TRBV3-2
d_gene: NA
abundance: NA
j_gene: TRBJ1-5
CDR3aa: CASSQDVGRNQPQHF
CDR3nt: TGTGCCAGCAGCCAAGATGTGGGCAGGAATCAGCCCCAGCATTTT

v_gene: TRBV9
d_gene: TRBD2
abundance: NA
j_gene: TRBJ2-7
CDR3aa: CASSVAGLAGPYEQYF
CDR3nt: TGTGCCAGCAGCGTAGCGGGACTAGCGGGACCCTACGAGCAGTACTTC

v_gene: TRBV7-3
d_gene: NA
abundance: NA
j_gene: TRBJ1-3
CDR3aa: CASSLRGPGTWGNTIYF
CDR3nt: TGTGCCAGCAGCTTAAGAGGGCCAGGGACATGGGGAAACACCATATATTTT

v_gene: TRBV7-6
d_gene: NA
abundance: NA
j_gene: TRBJ1-6
CDR3aa: CASSTGTDYNSPLHF
CDR3nt: TGTGCCAGCAGCACAGGGACGGACTATAATTCACCCCTCCACTTT

v_gene: TRBV19
d_gene: NA
abundance: NA
j_gene: TRBJ2-5
CDR3aa: CASSTRLRETQYF
CDR3nt: TGTGCCAGTAGTACACGACTGCGGGAGACCCAGTACTTC

v_gene: TRBV23-1
d_gene: TRBD1
abundance: few
j_gene: TRBJ1-5
CDR3aa: CASSQLRDRGRTGNSNQPQHF
CDR3nt: TGCGCCAGCAGCCAACTCCGGGACAGAGGGAGAACGGGGAATAGCAATCAGCCCCAGCATTTT

v_gene: TRBV7-9
d_gene: TRBD2
abundance: NA
j_gene: TRBJ2-5
CDR3aa: CASRVAGEETQYF
CDR3nt: TGTGCCAGCAGGGTAGCGGGAGAAGAGACCCAGTACTTC

v_gene: TRBV10-3
d_gene: NA
abundance: NA
j_gene: TRBJ1-1
CDR3aa: CAISETGQGPFF
CDR3nt: TGTGCCATCAGTGAAACCGGGCAGGGGCCTTTCTTT

v_gene: TRBV4-2
d_gene: NA
abundance: NA
j_gene: TRBJ2-7
CDR3aa: CASSQDRTLYEQYF
CDR3nt: TGTGCCAGCAGCCAAGATCGGACTTTGTACGAGCAGTACTTC

v_gene: TRBV24-1
d_gene: TRBD1
abundance: NA
j_gene: TRBJ1-2
CDR3aa: CATSDSGTGGPRNYGYTF
CDR3nt: TGTGCCACCAGTGATTCCGGGACAGGGGGGCCACGTAACTATGGCTACACCTTC

v_gene: TRBV29-1
d_gene: TRBD1
abundance: NA
j_gene: TRBJ1-2
CDR3aa: CSVRAGTEGGYTF
CDR3nt: TGCAGCGTTAGGGCCGGGACAGAAGGTGGCTACACCTTC

v_gene: TRBV5-1
d_gene: NA
abundance: NA
j_gene: TRBJ2-3
CDR3aa: CASSFLGGDTQYF
CDR3nt: TGCGCCAGCAGCTTCCTCGGGGGAGATACGCAGTATTTT

v_gene: TRBV14
d_gene: NA
abundance: NA
j_gene: TRBJ2-7
CDR3aa: CASSPNSYEQYF
CDR3nt: TGTGCCAGCAGCCCCAACTCCTACGAGCAGTACTTC

v_gene: TRBV6-5
d_gene: NA
abundance: NA
j_gene: TRBJ2-1
CDR3aa: CASRRGSSYNEQFF
CDR3nt: TGTGCCAGCAGACGGGGGAGCTCCTACAATGAGCAGTTCTTC

v_gene: TRBV13
d_gene: TRBD1
abundance: NA
j_gene: TRBJ2-7
CDR3aa: CASSSIGDSTYEQYF
CDR3nt: TGTGCCAGCAGCTCCATAGGGGACAGTACCTACGAGCAGTACTTC

v_gene: TRBV2
d_gene: TRBD2
abundance: NA
j_gene: TRBJ2-5
CDR3aa: CASSEATSGGTQETQYF
CDR3nt: TGTGCCAGCAGTGAAGCGACTAGCGGAGGGACCCAAGAGACCCAGTACTTC

v_gene: TRBV5-4
d_gene: TRBD1
abundance: NA
j_gene: TRBJ1-1
CDR3aa: CASSFGQGPYPEAFF
CDR3nt: TGTGCCAGCAGCTTTGGACAGGGGCCTTATCCTGAAGCTTTCTTT

v_gene: TRBV2
d_gene: NA
abundance: NA
j_gene: TRBJ2-7
CDR3aa: CASRGTYFSYEQYF
CDR3nt: TGTGCCAGCAGGGGGACCTATTTCTCCTACGAGCAGTACTTC

v_gene: TRBV4-1
d_gene: NA
abundance: NA
j_gene: TRBJ1-1
CDR3aa: CASSHPASQAFF
CDR3nt: TGCGCCAGCAGCCATCCGGCCAGCCAGGCTTTCTTT

v_gene: TRBV7-7
d_gene: NA
abundance: few
j_gene: TRBJ2-2
CDR3aa: CASSSGLSNTGELFF
CDR3nt: TGTGCTAGCAGCTCCGGACTCTCGAACACCGGGGAGCTGTTTTTT

v_gene: TRBV5-1
d_gene: TRBD1
abundance: NA
j_gene: TRBJ1-1
CDR3aa: CASSQQQGDTEAFF
CDR3nt: TGCGCCAGCAGCCAGCAACAGGGGGACACTGAAGCTTTCTTT

v_gene: TRBV7-3
d_gene: NA
abundance: NA
j_gene: TRBJ2-1
CDR3aa: CASSLNRGGLENEQFF
CDR3nt: TGTGCCAGCAGCTTAAATAGGGGGGGCTTGGAAAATGAGCAGTTCTTC

v_gene: TRBV2
d_gene: NA
abundance: few
j_gene: TRBJ1-2
CDR3aa: CASRVEGLTNYGYTF
CDR3nt: TGTGCCAGCAGGGTGGAGGGATTAACTAACTATGGCTACACCTTC

v_gene: TRBV15
d_gene: TRBD1
abundance: NA
j_gene: TRBJ2-3
CDR3aa: CATSSRDRWLGSQYF
CDR3nt: TGTGCCACCAGCTCCCGGGACAGGTGGCTAGGGTCGCAGTATTTT

v_gene: TRBV30
d_gene: TRBD2
abundance: once
j_gene: TRBJ2-3
CDR3aa: CAWRTSGGTDTQYF
CDR3nt: TGTGCCTGGCGGACTAGCGGGGGAACAGATACGCAGTATTTT

v_gene: TRBV14
d_gene: TRBD1
abundance: NA
j_gene: TRBJ1-1
CDR3aa: CASSHGGQGLNTEAFF
CDR3nt: TGTGCCAGCAGCCACGGTGGACAGGGGCTGAACACTGAAGCTTTCTTT

v_gene: TRBV19
d_gene: TRBD2
abundance: NA
j_gene: TRBJ2-7
CDR3aa: CASSMNSGRHEQYF
CDR3nt: TGTGCCAGTAGTATGAATAGCGGGAGACACGAGCAGTACTTC

v_gene: TRBV9
d_gene: NA
abundance: NA
j_gene: TRBJ2-2
CDR3aa: CASSVQRTAGNTGELFF
CDR3nt: TGTGCCAGCAGCGTTCAAAGGACCGCCGGGAACACCGGGGAGCTGTTTTTT

v_gene: TRBV5-1
d_gene: NA
abundance: NA
j_gene: TRBJ1-3
CDR3aa: CASSLFDRGNTIYF
CDR3nt: TGCGCCAGCAGCTTGTTTGACAGGGGAAACACCATATATTTT

v_gene: TRBV29-1
d_gene: TRBD2
abundance: NA
j_gene: TRBJ2-7
CDR3aa: CSASGSGYEQYF
CDR3nt: TGCAGCGCTAGCGGGAGTGGGTACGAGCAGTACTTC

v_gene: TRBV18
d_gene: NA
abundance: NA
j_gene: TRBJ2-3
CDR3aa: CASSSRTGSGTDTQYF
CDR3nt: TGTGCCAGCTCATCAAGAACAGGGTCGGGGACAGATACGCAGTATTTT

v_gene: TRBV6-5
d_gene: NA
abundance: NA
j_gene: TRBJ1-2
CDR3aa: CASSRTGGGFYGYTF
CDR3nt: TGTGCCAGCAGCCGGACCGGCGGGGGCTTTTATGGCTACACCTTC

v_gene: TRBV12-3/TRBV12-4
d_gene: NA
abundance: NA
j_gene: TRBJ2-4
CDR3aa: CASSLIGIQYF
CDR3nt: TGTGCCAGCAGTTTAATCGGCATTCAGTACTTC

v_gene: TRBV7-3
d_gene: NA
abundance: NA
j_gene: TRBJ2-3
CDR3aa: CASSSSGTDTQYF
CDR3nt: TGTGCCAGCAGCTCTAGCGGCACAGATACGCAGTATTTT

v_gene: TRBV5-6
d_gene: TRBD2
abundance: NA
j_gene: TRBJ2-3
CDR3aa: CASSLVGPGRVTDTQYF
CDR3nt: TGTGCCAGCAGCTTGGTGGGGCCGGGGAGGGTGACAGATACGCAGTATTTT

v_gene: TRBV24-1
d_gene: TRBD1
abundance: NA
j_gene: TRBJ2-2
CDR3aa: CATSDYGQGATGELFF
CDR3nt: TGTGCCACCAGTGATTACGGACAGGGGGCAACCGGGGAGCTGTTTTTT

v_gene: TRBV19
d_gene: TRBD2
abundance: NA
j_gene: TRBJ2-5
CDR3aa: CASSRGTSGGARETQYF
CDR3nt: TGTGCCAGTAGTCGTGGGACTAGCGGGGGGGCACGAGAGACCCAGTACTTC

v_gene: TRBV3-1/TRBV3-2
d_gene: TRBD2
abundance: NA
j_gene: TRBJ2-3
CDR3aa: CASSQGSGGGTDTQYF
CDR3nt: TGTGCCAGCAGCCAGGGTAGCGGGGGGGGCACAGATACGCAGTATTTT

v_gene: TRBV6-6
d_gene: TRBD1
abundance: NA
j_gene: TRBJ1-4
CDR3aa: CASTAGQVNEKLFF
CDR3nt: TGTGCCAGCACGGCGGGACAGGTAAATGAAAAACTGTTTTTT

v_gene: TRBV30
d_gene: NA
abundance: NA
j_gene: TRBJ2-7
CDR3aa: CAWSVGGVEQYF
CDR3nt: TGTGCCTGGAGTGTTGGAGGGGTCGAGCAGTACTTC

v_gene: TRBV11-2
d_gene: TRBD1
abundance: once
j_gene: TRBJ1-6
CDR3aa: CASSSDTGTVKYNSPLHF
CDR3nt: TGTGCCAGCAGCTCCGATACCGGGACAGTGAAATATAATTCACCCCTCCACTTT

v_gene: TRBV30
d_gene: NA
abundance: NA
j_gene: TRBJ1-2
CDR3aa: CAWSAGFEDGYTF
CDR3nt: TGTGCCTGGAGTGCGGGTTTCGAGGATGGCTACACCTTC

v_gene: TRBV19
d_gene: NA
abundance: NA
j_gene: TRBJ1-4
CDR3aa: CASSIDRAGGEKLFF
CDR3nt: TGTGCCAGTAGTATAGATCGGGCAGGCGGTGAAAAACTGTTTTTT

v_gene: TRBV7-8
d_gene: NA
abundance: NA
j_gene: TRBJ2-1
CDR3aa: CASSPRWGTDNEQFF
CDR3nt: TGTGCCAGCAGCCCGAGATGGGGTACTGACAATGAGCAGTTCTTC

v_gene: TRBV5-1
d_gene: TRBD1
abundance: NA
j_gene: TRBJ1-3
CDR3aa: CASSAQGAGNTIYF
CDR3nt: TGCGCCAGCAGCGCCCAGGGGGCTGGAAACACCATATATTTT

v_gene: TRBV6-5
d_gene: NA
abundance: NA
j_gene: TRBJ2-7
CDR3aa: CASSADGRSSYEQYF
CDR3nt: TGTGCCAGCAGCGCGGACGGGCGGAGCTCCTACGAGCAGTACTTC

v_gene: TRBV28
d_gene: NA
abundance: NA
j_gene: TRBJ1-4
CDR3aa: CASSSSGPKMHEKLFF
CDR3nt: TGTGCCAGCAGTTCCTCAGGACCAAAGATGCATGAAAAACTGTTTTTT

v_gene: TRBV4-1
d_gene: NA
abundance: NA
j_gene: TRBJ2-1
CDR3aa: CASSQVGTAGTSYNEQFF
CDR3nt: TGCGCCAGCAGCCAAGTAGGGACAGCGGGAACTAGCTACAATGAGCAGTTCTTC